These 24 T cell receptor beta chains were sequenced from one sample in a study of control samples from healthy donors and cancer patients. Generated by immunoSEQ multiplex PCR, the TCRdb table keeps only in-frame clones and is missing some. The sample records approximately 76,000 clones, around 84% being singletons. The sequenced sample was PBMCs. The origin of the receptors is a man aged 55 to 70 with head and neck cancer.

This chain joins TRBV11-2 and TRBJ1-1; D is ambiguous. Trimming pared 1 base from V and 4 bases from J, leaving 13 bases between. The germline V gene has CDR1 SGHAT and CDR2 FQNNGV. The CDR3 spans 15 residues. The CDR3 region has the DNA TGTGCCAGCAGCTTAGGTCGGTACCGTGTCACTGAAGCTTTCTTT. This translates into CASSLGRYRVTEAFF.

The genes are TRBV6-5 and TRBJ2-7; no clear D. There are 12 residues in the CDR3. V was pared by 6 bases and J by 4 bases, with 10 bases between. Germline V CDR1 and CDR2: MNHEY, SVGAGI. CDR3 DNA sequence: TGTGCCAGCAGCCCCGGCTCATACGAGCAGTACTTC. Protein: CASSPGSYEQYF.

The chain uses TRBV29-1 and TRBJ2-1; D is ambiguous. The CDR3 has 10 amino acids. Germline CDR1 SQVTM, CDR2 ANQGSEA. Trimming stripped 5 bases from V and 7 bases from J, with 6 bases between. The CDR3 sequence is CSVRRNEQFF. Written as DNA, the CDR3 is TGCAGCGTTAGAAGAAATGAGCAGTTCTTC.

CDR3 sequence: CASSPPGTDYEQYF. In nucleotides, the CDR3 is TGTGCCAGCAGCCCACCCGGGACAGACTACGAGCAGTACTTC. The gene calls are TRBV5-4 and TRBJ2-7; 7 bases fit TRBD1. CDR3 length: 14 amino acids. The J segment lost 3 bases and the V segment lost 4 bases, leaving 7 bases of the junction unmatched. The V gene's germline CDR1 is SGHNT and CDR2 YYREEE (reference sequence).

The chain couples TRBV6-5 to TRBJ2-2, with D possibly TRBD2 on 6 matching bases. V gave up 6 bases and J gave up 7 bases, with 15 bases separating them. The CDR3 extends over 14 amino acids. Per germline, CDR1 MNHEY and CDR2 SVGAGI. The CDR3, as DNA: TGTGCCAGCAGAGACGGGACTTACCGCGGGGAGCTGTTTTTT. Translated, it gives CASRDGTYRGELFF.

This clone was recorded only once. The chain links TRBV27 to TRBJ1-1; TRBD1 is a possible D gene (5 bases). This CDR3 is 14 amino acids long. Germline assignment: CDR1 MNHEY and CDR2 SMNVEV (reference sequence). Trimming took 4 bases from V and 0 from J, leaving 9 bases between them. The CDR3, as DNA: TGTGCCAGCAGTTATACAGGCCTGAACACTGAAGCTTTCTTT. It specifies CASSYTGLNTEAFF.

This chain connects TRBV12-3 or TRBV12-4 to TRBJ1-3; D unresolved. This CDR3 comprises 13 residues. Trimming shortened V by 8 bases and J by 0 bases, and 8 bases separated the two germline ends. CDR3 coding DNA: TGTGCCAGCCATCCCAACTCTGGAAACACCATATATTTT. Its translation is CASHPNSGNTIYF.

The V call is TRBV11-1, the J call TRBJ2-2; a weak D match, TRBD2 (6 bases). This CDR3 is built from 14 residues. V was clipped by 0 bases and J by 7 bases, with 9 bases between them. Germline lookup yields CDR1 SGHAT and CDR2 FQDESV (reference sequence). CDR3 in DNA: TGTGCCAGCAGCTTAGCGGGGGGATTCGGGGAGCTGTTTTTT. The encoded protein is CASSLAGGFGELFF.

The CDR3 sequence: CASSPSPAGSSYNEQFF. The CDR3 DNA reads TGTGCCAGCTCACCATCCCCTGCGGGGAGCTCCTACAATGAGCAGTTCTTC. The V call is TRBV18, the J call TRBJ2-1; D perhaps matches TRBD2 (6 bases). CDR3 length: 17 residues. The V end was cut by 2 bases, the J end by 0 bases, with 14 bases between. Germline lookup yields CDR1 KGHSH and CDR2 LQKENI.

The V call is TRBV7-2, the J call TRBJ1-3, with D possibly TRBD1 on 6 matching bases. This CDR3 is built from 18 residues. Germline V lookup: CDR1 SGHTA, CDR2 FQGNSA. Trimming removed 2 bases from V and 0 bases from J, with 17 bases in between. CDR3 amino acids: CASSLRGGVFSSGNTIYF. The CDR3 region has the DNA TGTGCCAGCAGCTTAAGGGGGGGCGTCTTTAGCTCTGGAAACACCATATATTTT.

V usage is TRBV11-2 and J usage is TRBJ2-5, with 13 bases fitting TRBD2. Germline V gives CDR1 SGHAT, CDR2 FQNNGV. The J segment lost 5 bases and the V segment lost 5 bases, leaving 8 bases of the junction unmatched. This CDR3 is built from 16 residues. Written as DNA, the CDR3 is TGTGCCAGCAGCACCTCGGGACTAGCGGGATTCGAGACCCAGTACTTC. Translating it yields CASSTSGLAGFETQYF. Based on the CDR3 plus reference TRBV11-2 and TRBJ2-5, the full variable domain is EAGVAQSPRYKIIEKRQSVAFWCNPISGHATLYWYQQILGQGPKLLIQFQNNGVVDDSQLPKDRFSAERLKGVDSTLKIQPAKLEDSAVYLCASSTSGLAGFETQYFGPGTRLLVL.

The chain carries TRBV12-5 and TRBJ2-1; 12 bases are a match to TRBD2. V gave up 3 bases and J gave up 3 bases; unmatched junction bases: 9. Germline assignment: CDR1 LGHNT and CDR2 FRNRAP. This CDR3 region has 18 residues. CDR3 sequence (DNA): TGTGCTAGTGGTTTCCCGGGACTAGCGGGCGAGGGCTACAATGAGCAGTTCTTC. Translating gives CASGFPGLAGEGYNEQFF.

The rearrangement joins TRBV28 to TRBJ2-3, with D possibly TRBD2 on 5 matching bases. The CDR3 has 17 residues. Looked up from germline, CDR1 is MDHEN and CDR2 is SYDVKM. The V and J ends lost 2 bases and 2 bases respectively, with 17 bases between them. DNA for the CDR3: TGTGCCAGCAGTTTACTCCCCTCCTCCGGGGACACAGATACGCAGTATTTT. The encoded protein is CASSLLPSSGDTDTQYF.

This clone came up once. The chain links TRBV27 to TRBJ2-1; D ambiguous. CDR1 is MNHEY, CDR2 SMNVEV, per germline (reference sequence). The length of the CDR3 is 17 residues. V lost 3 bases to trimming and J lost 0 bases, with 15 bases between them. This CDR3 is CASSFRWDSSSYNEQFF. The CDR3, as DNA: TGTGCCAGCAGTTTTCGATGGGATAGTAGCTCCTACAATGAGCAGTTCTTC.

This chain connects TRBV27 to TRBJ2-2, with D unclear. The ends were cut back, 3 bases at V and 0 bases at J, with 5 bases in the middle. CDR1 MNHEY and CDR2 SMNVEV come from the germline V gene (reference sequence). This CDR3 spans 14 amino acids. The CDR3 bases are TGTGCCAGCAGTTTCCTCGCGAACACCGGGGAGCTGTTTTTT. This encodes CASSFLANTGELFF.

This clone was picked up one time. The V call is TRBV29-1, the J call TRBJ2-7; 7 bases agree with TRBD2. J lost 2 bases, V lost 7 bases, and 14 bases had no gene match. This CDR3 contains 15 residues. Per germline, CDR1 SQVTM and CDR2 ANQGSEA. The CDR3 DNA is TGCAGCGCACGGCTGAATAGCGGGCCCCCCTACGAGCAGTACTTC. It specifies CSARLNSGPPYEQYF.

This clone was seen a handful of times. This chain uses TRBV24-1 with TRBJ2-5; the match to TRBD2 covers 8 bases. The CDR3 loop spans 15 amino acids. Trimming cost V 4 bases and J 1 base; bases outside gene matches: 4. CDR1 is KGHDR and CDR2 is SFDVKD in the germline V gene. The CDR3 DNA sequence: TGTGCCACCAGTGACCGGGAGGGTTCCCAAGAGACCCAGTACTTC. This sequence encodes CATSDREGSQETQYF.

This chain links TRBV7-2 with TRBJ2-3; D is possibly TRBD2 (5 bases). Between the trimmed V and J ends, which lost 1 base and 4 bases, there was a span of 9 bases. The CDR3 loop spans 14 amino acids. From germline, CDR1 is SGHTA and CDR2 FQGNSA. CDR3 sequence: CASSLVSGADTQYF. The CDR3 DNA reads TGTGCCAGCAGCTTAGTGTCCGGGGCAGATACGCAGTATTTT.

This rearrangement joins TRBV5-5 to TRBJ1-4; D not certain. V dropped 0 bases and J dropped 4 bases, with 10 bases sitting between them. This CDR3 has 15 residues. Germline V lookup: CDR1 SGHKS, CDR2 YYEKEE (reference sequence). Here the CDR3 DNA reads TGTGCCAGCAGCTTGGTAGTCCATGGTAATGAAAAACTGTTTTTT. Amino acids: CASSLVVHGNEKLFF.

The chain couples TRBV5-6 to TRBJ2-7; 8 positions match TRBD2. The CDR3 runs to 13 residues. Looked up from germline, CDR1 is SGHDT and CDR2 is YYEEEE. The V and J ends lost 4 bases and 3 bases, in that order; junction bases with no gene match: 3. In nucleotides, the CDR3 is TGTGCCAGCAGCGCCGGGACTAGCTACGAGCAGTACTTC. The encoded protein is CASSAGTSYEQYF.

This chain joins TRBV14 and TRBJ2-6; D is unresolved. Trimming pared 2 bases from V and 0 bases from J, leaving 2 bases between. The germline V gene encodes CDR1 SGHDN and CDR2 FVKESK. This CDR3 is 14 amino acids long. CDR3 protein: CASSQSSGANVLTF. The DNA for the CDR3 is TGTGCCAGCAGCCAAAGCTCTGGGGCCAACGTCCTGACTTTC.

This clone was seen once. CDR3 bases: TGCAGCGTTGAAGGTCTCTATGGCTACACCTTC. It encodes CSVEGLYGYTF. The gene calls are TRBV29-1 and TRBJ1-2; no reliable D call. The CDR3 consists of 11 residues. Trimming removed 1 base from V and 4 bases from J, with 4 bases in between. Germline V gene sequence: CDR1 SQVTM, CDR2 ANQGSEA. Full variable domain (missing parts from reference TRBV29-1 and TRBJ1-2): SAVISQKPSRDICQRGTSLTIQCQVDSQVTMMFWYRQQPGQSLTLIATANQGSEATYESGFVIDKFPISRPNLTFSTLTVSNMSPEDSSIYLCSVEGLYGYTFGSGTRLTVV.

The chain carries TRBV7-9 and TRBJ1-3; perhaps TRBD1 as D (5 bases). Trimming shortened V by 8 bases and J by 4 bases, and 15 bases separated the two germline ends. The CDR3 spans 14 residues. Per the germline V gene, CDR1 is SEHNR and CDR2 is FQNEAQ (reference sequence). The CDR3, as DNA: TGTGCCAGCCCAGGGCCAATGATGGGAAACACCATATATTTT. It is translated as CASPGPMMGNTIYF. Looking up the rest from reference TRBV7-9 and TRBJ1-3 gives the full variable domain: DTGVSQNPRHKITKRGQNVTFRCDPISEHNRLYWYRQTLGQGPEFLTYFQNEAQLEKSRLLSDRFSAERPKGSFSTLEIQRTEQGDSAMYLCASPGPMMGNTIYFGEGSWLTVV.

Only one count was recorded for this clone. The chain is built from TRBV5-1 and TRBJ2-7, with D possibly being TRBD2 (6 bases). Trimming cost V 8 bases and J 1 base, with 16 bases left between them. This CDR3 has 14 amino acids. In germline, CDR1 is SGHRS, CDR2 YFSETQ. CDR3 sequence reads: CASTPVSGSYEQYF. The CDR3 DNA reads as TGCGCCAGTACCCCGGTCAGCGGGTCCTACGAGCAGTACTTC.